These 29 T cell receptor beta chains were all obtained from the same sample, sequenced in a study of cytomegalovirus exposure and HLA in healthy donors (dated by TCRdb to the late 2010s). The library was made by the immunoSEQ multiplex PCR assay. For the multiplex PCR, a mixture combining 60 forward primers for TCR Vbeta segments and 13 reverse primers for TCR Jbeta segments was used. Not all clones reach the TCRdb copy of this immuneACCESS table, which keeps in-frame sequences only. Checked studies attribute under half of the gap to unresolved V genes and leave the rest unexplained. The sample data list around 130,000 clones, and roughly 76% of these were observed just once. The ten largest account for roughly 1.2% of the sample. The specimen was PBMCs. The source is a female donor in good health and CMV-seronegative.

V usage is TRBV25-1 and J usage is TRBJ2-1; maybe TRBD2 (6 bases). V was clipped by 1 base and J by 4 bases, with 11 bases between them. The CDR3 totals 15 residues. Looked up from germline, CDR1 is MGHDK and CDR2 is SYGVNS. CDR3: CASSEWLARYNEQFF. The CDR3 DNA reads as TGTGCCAGCAGTGAATGGCTAGCGCGATACAATGAGCAGTTCTTC.

The CDR3 sequence is CASSLAGGVLANYGYTF. The CDR3 nucleotides are TGTGCCAGCAGCTTGGCCGGCGGGGTCTTGGCTAACTATGGCTACACCTTC. The V gene is TRBV5-6, the J gene TRBJ1-2; D is unresolved. Germline V gene data show CDR1 as SGHDT and CDR2 as YYEEEE. The CDR3 runs 17 residues. The ends were cut back, 0 bases at V and 0 bases at J, with 15 bases in the middle. Variable domain in full (rest from reference TRBV5-6 and TRBJ1-2): DAGVTQSPTHLIKTRGQQVTLRCSPKSGHDTVSWYQQALGQGPQFIFQYYEEEERQRGNFPDRFSGHQFPNYSSELNVNALLLGDSALYLCASSLAGGVLANYGYTFGSGTRLTVV.

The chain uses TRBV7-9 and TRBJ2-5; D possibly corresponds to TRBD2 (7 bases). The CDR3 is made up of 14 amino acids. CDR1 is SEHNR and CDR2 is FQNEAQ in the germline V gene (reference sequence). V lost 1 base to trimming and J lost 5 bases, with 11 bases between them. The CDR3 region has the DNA TGTGCCAGCAGCTTAGTACAGGGAGGGGAGACCCAGTACTTC. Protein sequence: CASSLVQGGETQYF.

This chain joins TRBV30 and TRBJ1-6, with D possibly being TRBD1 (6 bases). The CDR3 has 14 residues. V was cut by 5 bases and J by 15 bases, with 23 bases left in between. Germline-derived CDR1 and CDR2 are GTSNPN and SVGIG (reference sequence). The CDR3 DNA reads TGTGCCTGGTACATTCCCGGGACACCCTTGGACCTCCACTTT. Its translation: CAWYIPGTPLDLHF.

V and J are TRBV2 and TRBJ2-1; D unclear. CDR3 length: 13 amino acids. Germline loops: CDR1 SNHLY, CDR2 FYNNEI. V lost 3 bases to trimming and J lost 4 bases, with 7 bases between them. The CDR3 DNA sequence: TGTGCCAGCAGTGACGGTGTGTACAATGAGCAGTTCTTC. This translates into CASSDGVYNEQFF. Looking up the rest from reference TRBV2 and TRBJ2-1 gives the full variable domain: EPEVTQTPSHQVTQMGQEVILRCVPISNHLYFYWYRQILGQKVEFLVSFYNNEISEKSEIFDDQFSVERPDGSNFTLKIRSTKLEDSAMYFCASSDGVYNEQFFGPGTRLTVL.

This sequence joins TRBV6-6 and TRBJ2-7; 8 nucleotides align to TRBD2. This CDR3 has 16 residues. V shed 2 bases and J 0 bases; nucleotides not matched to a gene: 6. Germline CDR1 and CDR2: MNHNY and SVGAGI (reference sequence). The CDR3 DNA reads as TGTGCCAGCAGTTACCACATAGCGGGACTCTCCTACGAGCAGTACTTC. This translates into CASSYHIAGLSYEQYF.

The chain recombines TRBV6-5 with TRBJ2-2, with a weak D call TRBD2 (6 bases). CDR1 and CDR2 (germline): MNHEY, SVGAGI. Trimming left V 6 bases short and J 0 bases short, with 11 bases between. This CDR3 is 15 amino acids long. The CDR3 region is CASSPGTSNTGELFF. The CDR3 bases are TGTGCCAGCAGCCCCGGGACTTCGAACACCGGGGAGCTGTTTTTT.

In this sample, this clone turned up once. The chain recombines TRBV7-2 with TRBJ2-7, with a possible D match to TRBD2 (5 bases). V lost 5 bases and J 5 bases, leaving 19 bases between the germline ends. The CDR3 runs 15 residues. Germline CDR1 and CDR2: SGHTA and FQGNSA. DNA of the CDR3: TGTGCCAGCAGCCAGTTGGCCAGCGGTGGTAACGAGCAGTACTTC. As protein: CASSQLASGGNEQYF.

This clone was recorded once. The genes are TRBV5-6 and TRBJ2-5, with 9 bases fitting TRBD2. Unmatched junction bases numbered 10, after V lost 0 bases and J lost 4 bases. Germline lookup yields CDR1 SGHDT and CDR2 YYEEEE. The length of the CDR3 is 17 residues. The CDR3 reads CASSLGTSDYNLETQYF. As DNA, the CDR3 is TGTGCCAGCAGCTTGGGGACTAGCGACTACAATCTAGAGACCCAGTACTTC.

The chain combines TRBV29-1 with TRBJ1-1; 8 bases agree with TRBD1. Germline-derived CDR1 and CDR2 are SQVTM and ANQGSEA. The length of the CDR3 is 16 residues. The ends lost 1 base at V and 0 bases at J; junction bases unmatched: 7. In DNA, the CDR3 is TGCAGCGTTGAAGCTCCCCCGACAGGGGTGAACACTGAAGCTTTCTTT. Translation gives CSVEAPPTGVNTEAFF.

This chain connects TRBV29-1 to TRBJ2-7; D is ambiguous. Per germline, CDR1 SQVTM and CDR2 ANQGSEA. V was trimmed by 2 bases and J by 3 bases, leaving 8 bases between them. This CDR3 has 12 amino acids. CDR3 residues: CSVELELYEQYF. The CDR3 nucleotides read TGCAGCGTTGAACTAGAGCTCTACGAGCAGTACTTC.

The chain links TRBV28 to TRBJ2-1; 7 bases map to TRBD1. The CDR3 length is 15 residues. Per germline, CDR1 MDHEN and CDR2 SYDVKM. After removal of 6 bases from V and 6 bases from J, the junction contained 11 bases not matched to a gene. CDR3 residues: CASSPGQFIGNEQFF. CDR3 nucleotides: TGTGCCAGCAGCCCGGGACAGTTTATAGGCAATGAGCAGTTCTTC. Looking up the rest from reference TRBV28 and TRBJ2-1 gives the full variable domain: DVKVTQSSRYLVKRTGEKVFLECVQDMDHENMFWYRQDPGLGLRLIYFSYDVKMKEKGDIPEGYSVSREKKERFSLILESASTNQTSMYLCASSPGQFIGNEQFFGPGTRLTVL.

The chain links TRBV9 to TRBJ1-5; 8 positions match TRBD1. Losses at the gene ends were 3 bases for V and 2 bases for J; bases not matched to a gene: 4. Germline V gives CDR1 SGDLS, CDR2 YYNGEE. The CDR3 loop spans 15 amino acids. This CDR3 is CASSAPGQGNQPQHF. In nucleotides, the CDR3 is TGTGCCAGCAGCGCCCCGGGACAGGGCAATCAGCCCCAGCATTTT.

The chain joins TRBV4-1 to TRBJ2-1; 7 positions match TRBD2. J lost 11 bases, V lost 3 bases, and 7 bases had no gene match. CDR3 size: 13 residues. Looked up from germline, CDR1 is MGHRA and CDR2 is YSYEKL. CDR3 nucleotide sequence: TGCGCCAGCAGCCAGGTACCTAGCGGAAAGCAGTTCTTC. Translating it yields CASSQVPSGKQFF.

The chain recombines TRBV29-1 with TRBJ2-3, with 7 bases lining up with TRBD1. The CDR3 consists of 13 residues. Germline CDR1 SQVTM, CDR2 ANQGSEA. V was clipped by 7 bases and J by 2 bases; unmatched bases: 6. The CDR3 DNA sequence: TGCAGCGGGGGGACAGCACCCACAGATACGCAGTATTTT. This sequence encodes CSGGTAPTDTQYF.

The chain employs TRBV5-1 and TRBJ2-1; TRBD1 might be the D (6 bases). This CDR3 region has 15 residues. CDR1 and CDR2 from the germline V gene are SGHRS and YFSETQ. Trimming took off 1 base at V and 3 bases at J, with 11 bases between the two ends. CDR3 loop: CASSLSPTGYNEQFF. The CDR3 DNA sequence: TGCGCCAGCAGCTTGAGCCCGACAGGCTACAATGAGCAGTTCTTC.

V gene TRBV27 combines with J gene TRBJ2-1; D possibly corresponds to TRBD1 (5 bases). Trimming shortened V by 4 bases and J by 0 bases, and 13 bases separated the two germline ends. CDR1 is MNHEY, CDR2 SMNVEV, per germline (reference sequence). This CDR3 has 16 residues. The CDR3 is CASSSIRQSSYNEQFF. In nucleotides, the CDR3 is TGTGCCAGCAGTTCGATTCGACAGAGCTCCTACAATGAGCAGTTCTTC.

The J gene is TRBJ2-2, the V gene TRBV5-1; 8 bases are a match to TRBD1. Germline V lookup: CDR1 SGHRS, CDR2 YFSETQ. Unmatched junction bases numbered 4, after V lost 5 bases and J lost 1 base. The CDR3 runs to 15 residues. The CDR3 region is CASSDRGLNTGELFF. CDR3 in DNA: TGCGCCAGCAGTGACAGGGGCTTGAACACCGGGGAGCTGTTTTTT.

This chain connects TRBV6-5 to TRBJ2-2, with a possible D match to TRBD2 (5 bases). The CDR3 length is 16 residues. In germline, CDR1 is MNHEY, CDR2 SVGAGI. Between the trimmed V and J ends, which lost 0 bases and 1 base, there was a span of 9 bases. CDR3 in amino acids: CASSYSRAMNTGELFF. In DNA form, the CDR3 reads TGTGCCAGCAGTTACTCGAGGGCTATGAACACCGGGGAGCTGTTTTTT.

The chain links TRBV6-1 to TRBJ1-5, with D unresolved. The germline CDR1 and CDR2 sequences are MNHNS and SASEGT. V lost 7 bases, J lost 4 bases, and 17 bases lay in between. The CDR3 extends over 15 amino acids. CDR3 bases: TGTGCCAGCAATACGGAGTATCCTAATAATCAGCCCCAGCATTTT. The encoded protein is CASNTEYPNNQPQHF.

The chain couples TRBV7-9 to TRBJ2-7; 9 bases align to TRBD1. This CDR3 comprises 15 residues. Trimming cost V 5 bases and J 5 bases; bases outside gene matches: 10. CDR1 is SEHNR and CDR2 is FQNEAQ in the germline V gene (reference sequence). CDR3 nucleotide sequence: TGTGCCAGCAGCCCTTACAGACAGGGGGATCACGAGCAGTACTTC. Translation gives CASSPYRQGDHEQYF.

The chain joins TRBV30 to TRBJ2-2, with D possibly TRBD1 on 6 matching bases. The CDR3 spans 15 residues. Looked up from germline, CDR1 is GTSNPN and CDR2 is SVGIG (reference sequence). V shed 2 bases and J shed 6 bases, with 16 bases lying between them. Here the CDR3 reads CAWSNLRGPPGELFF. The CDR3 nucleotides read TGTGCCTGGAGTAATCTCAGGGGACCGCCCGGGGAGCTGTTTTTT.

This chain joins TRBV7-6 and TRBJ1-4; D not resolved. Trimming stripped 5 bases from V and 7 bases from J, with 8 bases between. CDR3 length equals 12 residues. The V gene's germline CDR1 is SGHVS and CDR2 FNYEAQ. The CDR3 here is CASSREGEKLFF. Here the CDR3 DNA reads TGTGCCAGCAGCAGGGAGGGTGAAAAACTGTTTTTT.

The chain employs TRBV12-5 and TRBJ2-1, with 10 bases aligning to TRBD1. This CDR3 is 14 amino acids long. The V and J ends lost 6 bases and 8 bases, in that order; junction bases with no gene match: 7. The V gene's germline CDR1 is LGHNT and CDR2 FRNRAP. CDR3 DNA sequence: TGTGCTAGTGGCCCCGGGACAGGGGTTGATGAGCAGTTCTTC. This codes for CASGPGTGVDEQFF.

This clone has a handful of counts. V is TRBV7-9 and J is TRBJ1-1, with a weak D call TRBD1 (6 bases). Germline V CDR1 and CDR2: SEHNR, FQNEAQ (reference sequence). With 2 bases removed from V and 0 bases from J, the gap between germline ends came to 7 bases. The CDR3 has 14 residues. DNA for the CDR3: TGTGCCAGCAGCTTACAGGGGATGAACACTGAAGCTTTCTTT. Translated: CASSLQGMNTEAFF. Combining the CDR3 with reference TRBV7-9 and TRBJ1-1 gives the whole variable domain DTGVSQNPRHKITKRGQNVTFRCDPISEHNRLYWYRQTLGQGPEFLTYFQNEAQLEKSRLLSDRFSAERPKGSFSTLEIQRTEQGDSAMYLCASSLQGMNTEAFFGQGTRLTVV.

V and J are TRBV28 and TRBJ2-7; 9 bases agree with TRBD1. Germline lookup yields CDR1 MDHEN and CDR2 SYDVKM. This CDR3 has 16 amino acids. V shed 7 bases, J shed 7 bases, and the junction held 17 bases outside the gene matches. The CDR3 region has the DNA TGTGCCAGCACCGACTTGACAGGGGGACCTTCCTTGGAGCAGTACTTC. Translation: CASTDLTGGPSLEQYF.

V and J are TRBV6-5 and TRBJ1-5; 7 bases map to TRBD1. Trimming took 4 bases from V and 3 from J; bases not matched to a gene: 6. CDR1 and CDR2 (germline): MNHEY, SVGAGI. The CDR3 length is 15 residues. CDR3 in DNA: TGTGCCAGCAGTTCGGGGACAGATTCCAATCAGCCCCAGCATTTT. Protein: CASSSGTDSNQPQHF.

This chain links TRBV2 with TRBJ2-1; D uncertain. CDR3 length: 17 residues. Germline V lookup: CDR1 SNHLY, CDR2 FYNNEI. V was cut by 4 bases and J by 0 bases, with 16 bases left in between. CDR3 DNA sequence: TGTGCCAGCAGTGTGGTCGGTGAGCCTAGCTCCTACAATGAGCAGTTCTTC. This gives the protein CASSVVGEPSSYNEQFF.

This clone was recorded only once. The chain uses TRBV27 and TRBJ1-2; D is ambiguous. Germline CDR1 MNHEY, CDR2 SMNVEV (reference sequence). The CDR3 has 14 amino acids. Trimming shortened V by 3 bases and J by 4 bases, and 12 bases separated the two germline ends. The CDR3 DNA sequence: TGTGCCAGCAGTTTTAGGGAGGCAGGCTATGGCTACACCTTC. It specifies CASSFREAGYGYTF.